The source of this TCR beta chain is a study of identical twins. General study results and limits: It was cross-sectional statistical analysis, not following the same donors, that the conclusions relied on.

The sample holds a few counts of this clonotype. The antigen is not known. TCRdb processed the 5' RACE reads anew with MiXCR; each CDR3 protein has one entry. The table includes under 500,000 distinct CDR3 sequences, about 13% detected once. With 4 bases removed from V and 8 bases from J, the gap between germline ends came to 21 bases. Germline CDR1 reads MGHDK; CDR2 reads SYGVNS. The CDR3 runs to 16 residues. The same sample was also used in a study of yellow fever vaccine responses in identical twins. That report notes: Twins' vaccine T cell responses were reported to seem partly convergent and partly personalized.

The receptor's source is a woman younger than 30 in good health. The specimen sequenced was CD4+ T cells sorted from blood. The chain employs TRBV25-1 and TRBJ2-1; the D gene is possibly TRBD1 (6 bases). The CDR3 sequence: CASSASGGHPRDEQFF. The CDR3 nucleotides read TGTGCCAGCAGTGCCAGTGGGGGACACCCTAGGGATGAGCAGTTCTTC.